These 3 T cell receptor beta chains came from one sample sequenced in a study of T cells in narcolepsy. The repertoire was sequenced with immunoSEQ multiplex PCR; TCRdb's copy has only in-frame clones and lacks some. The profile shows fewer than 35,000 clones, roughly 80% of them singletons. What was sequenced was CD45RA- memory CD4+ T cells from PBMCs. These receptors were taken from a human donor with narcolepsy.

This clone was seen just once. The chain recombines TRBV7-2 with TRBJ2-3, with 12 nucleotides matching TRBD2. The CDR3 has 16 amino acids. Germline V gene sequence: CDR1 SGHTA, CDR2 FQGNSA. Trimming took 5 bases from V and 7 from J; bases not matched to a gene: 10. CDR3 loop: CASSPGTSGWENTQYF. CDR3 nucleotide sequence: TGTGCCAGCAGCCCCGGGACTAGCGGGTGGGAAAATACGCAGTATTTT.

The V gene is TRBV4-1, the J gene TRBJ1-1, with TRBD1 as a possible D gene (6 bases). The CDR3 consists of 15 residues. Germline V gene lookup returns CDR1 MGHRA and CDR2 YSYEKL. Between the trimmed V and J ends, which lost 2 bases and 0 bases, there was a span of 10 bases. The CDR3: CASSQFGQMNTEAFF. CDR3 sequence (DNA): TGCGCCAGCAGCCAATTCGGACAGATGAACACTGAAGCTTTCTTT.

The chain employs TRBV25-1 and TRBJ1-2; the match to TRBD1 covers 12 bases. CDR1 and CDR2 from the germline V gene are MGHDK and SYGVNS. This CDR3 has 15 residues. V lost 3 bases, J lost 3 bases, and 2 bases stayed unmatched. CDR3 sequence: CASSEGQGADYGYTF. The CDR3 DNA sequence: TGTGCCAGCAGTGAGGGACAGGGGGCCGACTATGGCTACACCTTC.